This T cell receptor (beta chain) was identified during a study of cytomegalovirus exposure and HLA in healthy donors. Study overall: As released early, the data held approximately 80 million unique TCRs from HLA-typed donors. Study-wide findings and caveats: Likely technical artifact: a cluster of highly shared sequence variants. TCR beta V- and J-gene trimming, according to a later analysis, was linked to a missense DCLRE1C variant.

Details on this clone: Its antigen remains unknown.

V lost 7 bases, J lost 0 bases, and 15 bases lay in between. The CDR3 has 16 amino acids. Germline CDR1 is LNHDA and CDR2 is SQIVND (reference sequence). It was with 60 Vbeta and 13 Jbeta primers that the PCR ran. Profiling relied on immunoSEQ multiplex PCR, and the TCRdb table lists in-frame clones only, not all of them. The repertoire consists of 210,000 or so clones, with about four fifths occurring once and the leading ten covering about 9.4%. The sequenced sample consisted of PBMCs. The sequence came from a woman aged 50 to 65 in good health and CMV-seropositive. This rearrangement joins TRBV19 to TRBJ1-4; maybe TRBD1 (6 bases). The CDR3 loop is CASTEQGSATNEKLFF. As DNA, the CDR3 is TGTGCCAGTACCGAACAGGGCTCCGCAACTAATGAAAAACTGTTTTTT. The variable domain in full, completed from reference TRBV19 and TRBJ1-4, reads DGGITQSPKYLFRKEGQNVTLSCEQNLNHDAMYWYRQDPGQGLRLIYYSQIVNDFQKGDIAEGYSVSREKKESFPLTVTSAQKNPTAFYLCASTEQGSATNEKLFFGSGTQLSVL.